This T cell receptor (beta chain) was profiled in a study of T cell repertoires in cytomegalovirus infection. Background on the study: Both a matching HLA type and CMV infection were indicated by public TCR beta signatures. Study-level results: The study identified carriers of CMV plus the relevant HLA from cumulative public TCR beta family frequency. The study found HLA-C-restricted CMV-specific TCR beta clonotypes dominating the ex vivo response.

TCRdb re-called the reads through MiXCR, storing one row per CDR3 protein. The repertoire holds some 700,000 distinct CDR3 sequences, with 35% to 40% as singletons. With respect to this clonotype: Its antigen is still unknown.

V trimming: 4 bases; J trimming: 2 bases; junction bases outside the gene matches: 3. The length of the CDR3 is 14 residues. In germline, CDR1 is SEHNR, CDR2 FQNEAQ (reference sequence). This TCR was sampled from a human donor in good health (CMV status not recorded). Some clones in this sample may be carry-over from other donors' samples. The rearrangement joins TRBV7-9 to TRBJ2-3; 7 positions match TRBD2. What was sequenced was PBMCs. The DNA of the CDR3 is TGTGCCAGCAGCTCGAGCGGGGCCACAGATACGCAGTATTTT. Translated: CASSSSGATDTQYF.